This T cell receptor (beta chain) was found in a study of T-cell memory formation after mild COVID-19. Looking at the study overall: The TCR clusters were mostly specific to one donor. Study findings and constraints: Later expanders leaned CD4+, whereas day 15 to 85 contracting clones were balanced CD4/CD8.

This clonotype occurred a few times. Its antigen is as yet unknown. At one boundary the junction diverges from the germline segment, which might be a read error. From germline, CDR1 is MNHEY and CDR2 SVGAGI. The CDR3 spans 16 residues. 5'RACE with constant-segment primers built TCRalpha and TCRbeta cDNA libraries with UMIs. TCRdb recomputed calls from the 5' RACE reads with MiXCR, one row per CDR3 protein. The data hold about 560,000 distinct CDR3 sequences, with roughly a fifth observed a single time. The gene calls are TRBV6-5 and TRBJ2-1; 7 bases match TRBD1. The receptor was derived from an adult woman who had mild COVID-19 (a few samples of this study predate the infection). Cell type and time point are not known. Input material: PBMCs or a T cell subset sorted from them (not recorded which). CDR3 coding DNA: TGTGCCAGCAGTTACCAAAGGACAGGTCCCTACAGTGAGCAGTTCTTC. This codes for CASSYQRTGPYSEQFF.